These 9 T cell receptor beta chains share one sample of origin, sequenced in a study of blood T cells in healthy people across ages. A second PCR of about 7 to 12 cycles used a sample-barcoded 5' primer and a J-beta primer mix. Via MiXCR, TCRdb re-called the 5' RACE reads, giving one row per CDR3 protein. Of roughly 2 million distinct CDR3 sequences listed, around half were seen once; the top ten hold approximately 2.1%. Specimen: blood. Receptors were obtained from a woman in her thirties or forties in good health.

In this sample, this clonotype turned up a few times. V usage is TRBV10-3 and J usage is TRBJ2-3; D might be TRBD2 (5 bases). There are 14 residues in the CDR3. CDR1 and CDR2 (germline): ENHRY, SYGVKD. V was trimmed by 7 bases and J by 0 bases, leaving 11 bases between them. The DNA of the CDR3 is TGTGCCATCAAACCGGGGATAAGCACAGATACGCAGTATTTT. Translating gives CAIKPGISTDTQYF.

The chain couples TRBV2 to TRBJ2-1; a weak D match, TRBD2 (6 bases). This CDR3 has 14 amino acids. The ends were cut back, 3 bases at V and 13 bases at J, with 19 bases in the middle. The V gene's germline CDR1 is SNHLY and CDR2 FYNNEI. The chain's CDR3 is CASSEGSGEETQFF. The DNA for the CDR3 is TGTGCCAGCAGTGAGGGATCGGGGGAAGAGACCCAGTTCTTC.

This rearrangement joins TRBV5-1 to TRBJ2-3; perhaps TRBD1 as D (5 bases). CDR1 and CDR2 (germline): SGHRS, YFSETQ. The germline V and J ends were trimmed by 2 bases and 4 bases, with 8 bases remaining between them. The CDR3 is 13 residues long. The CDR3 loop reads CASSLRQSDTQYF. The DNA of the CDR3 is TGCGCCAGCAGCTTAAGACAGTCAGATACGCAGTATTTT. Together with reference TRBV5-1 and TRBJ2-3, the CDR3 gives the full variable domain: KAGVTQTPRYLIKTRGQQVTLSCSPISGHRSVSWYQQTPGQGLQFLFEYFSETQRNKGNFPGRFSGRQFSNSRSEMNVSTLELGDSALYLCASSLRQSDTQYFGPGTRLTVL.

The rearrangement joins TRBV4-3 to TRBJ1-4, with unresolved D. This CDR3 spans 15 amino acids. Germline V gene sequence: CDR1 LGHNA, CDR2 YSLEER. The V end was cut by 0 bases, the J end by 8 bases, with 13 bases between. In nucleotides, the CDR3 is TGCGCCAGCAGCCAAGACCCCTGGGCCGGAGAAAAACTGTTTTTT. Its protein is CASSQDPWAGEKLFF.

This rearrangement joins TRBV20-1 to TRBJ2-4; D gene unclear. This CDR3 contains 18 residues. Trimming took 0 bases from V and 0 from J, leaving 18 bases between them. The germline CDR1 and CDR2 sequences are DFQATT and SNEGSKA (reference sequence). The CDR3 reads CSARDRIMGSRAKNIQYF. The CDR3 DNA sequence: TGCAGTGCTAGAGATCGAATCATGGGCAGCCGAGCCAAAAACATTCAGTACTTC.

A word on this clonotype: Relative to the germline gene, one junction end is altered; a read error may explain this. V gene TRBV7-7 combines with J gene TRBJ2-5; 8 bases map to TRBD1. Germline CDR1 is SSHAT and CDR2 is FNYEAQ (reference sequence). This CDR3 has 16 amino acids. CDR3 sequence reads: CASSLGADRVQETQYF. Written as DNA, the CDR3 is TGTGCTAGCAGCTTAGGGGCGGACAGGGTCCAAGAGACCCAGTACTTC. Supplemented by reference TRBV7-7 and TRBJ2-5, the full variable domain reads GAGVSQSPRYKVTKRGQDVTLRCDPISSHATLYWYQQALGQGPEFLTYFNYEAQPDKSGLPSDRFSAERPEGSISTLTIQRTEQRDSAMYRCASSLGADRVQETQYFGPGTRLLVL.

This chain's CDR3 is CASLEHGILQETQYF. The CDR3 DNA reads as TGTGCCAGTCTGGAACACGGAATCTTGCAAGAGACCCAGTACTTC. V is TRBV21-1 and J is TRBJ2-5. TRBV21-1 constitutes a pseudogene. The CDR3 covers 15 residues.

This sequence joins TRBV27 and TRBJ2-3; no reliable D call. Germline CDR1 reads MNHEY; CDR2 reads SMNVEV (reference sequence). There are 17 residues in the CDR3. Trimming stripped 2 bases from V and 1 base from J, with 16 bases between. This CDR3 reads CASSLNRVVSGTDTQYF. DNA for the CDR3: TGTGCCAGCAGTTTAAACCGGGTGGTTTCGGGCACAGATACGCAGTATTTT.

This clonotype was seen a few times. V is TRBV7-2 and J is TRBJ2-3; a possible D gene is TRBD1 (6 bases). The CDR3 runs 18 residues. Germline V lookup: CDR1 SGHTA, CDR2 FQGNSA. V gave up 5 bases and J gave up 1 base, with 22 bases separating them. The CDR3 loop is CASSRSPLMGAGTDTQYF. The CDR3 nucleotides read TGTGCCAGCAGCCGAAGTCCGTTAATGGGGGCGGGCACAGATACGCAGTATTTT.